A single TCR beta chain is shown here with its context. Its antigen remains unidentified. Construction of the TCR beta libraries employed iRepertoire HTBI primers in conjunction with Arm-PCR of CDR3 regions. TCRdb re-called the multiplex PCR reads with MiXCR, one entry per CDR3 protein. The sample contains about 310,000 distinct CDR3 sequences, approximately 20% of which appear only once. Time point: persistent/refractory GD, antithyroid drugs over 5 years with positive TRAb. Following extraction of RNA from PBMCs, that RNA was used to make the TCR library. An endocrinology department in Xi'an, China, recruited the patients. This sample was included in a study of regulatory T cells in long-lasting Graves disease. As for the study in general: To qualify as persistent, Graves' disease required over 5 years of antithyroid drugs with positive TSH receptor antibodies.

Whole-study results and caveats: Lower TCR diversity was seen in persistent Graves' patients than in newly diagnosed ones. Favored gene segments in persistent disease were TRBV28, TRBJ1-2 and TRBJ2-5.

Germline loops: CDR1 ENHRY, CDR2 SYGVKD. This CDR3 has 15 amino acids. V was clipped by 10 bases and J by 1 base, with 17 bases between them. This chain links TRBV10-3 with TRBJ1-3, with a weak D call TRBD1 (6 bases). This TCR derives from a female donor with Graves disease. The sequences come from peripheral blood mononuclear cells (PBMCs), collected when the disease was refractory, from a patient treated with antithyroid drugs. The CDR3 region is CATADRRGSGNTIYF. The CDR3 DNA reads TGTGCCACAGCAGACAGGCGTGGATCTGGAAACACCATATATTTT.